This T cell receptor (beta chain) was recorded in a study of regulatory T cells in long-lasting Graves disease. Study details: To qualify as persistent, Graves' disease required over 5 years of antithyroid drugs with positive TSH receptor antibodies.

The time point is: persistent/refractory GD, antithyroid drugs over 5 years with positive TRAb. Scientists built the TCR library using RNA that was extracted from PBMCs. Xi'an, China, was home to the endocrinology department that provided patients. Comments on this clonotype: Its antigen is unidentified.

Overall study findings and caveats: Researchers examined only peripheral blood and not thyroid tissue.

According to the study, TCR beta libraries were built with iRepertoire HTBI primers and CDR3-region Arm-PCR. MiXCR, applied by TCRdb to the multiplex PCR reads, yields one record per CDR3 protein. The sample includes 600,000 to 850,000 distinct CDR3 sequences, 30% of them seen just once. This specimen consisted of peripheral blood mononuclear cells (PBMCs), obtained when the disease was refractory, from a patient treated with antithyroid drugs. This TCR was sampled from a female donor with Graves disease.

DNA of the CDR3: TGTGCCATCCTTGGTGGGACAAACTCCTACGAGCAGTACTTC. This encodes CAILGGTNSYEQYF. This rearrangement joins TRBV10-3 to TRBJ2-7; a weak D match, TRBD1 (6 bases). CDR3 size: 14 residues. Germline lookup yields CDR1 ENHRY and CDR2 SYGVKD. Trimming shortened V by 8 bases and J by 0 bases, and 14 bases separated the two germline ends.